The clone carrying this T cell receptor (beta chain) was seen ten or more times. Its antigen is not identified. The CDR3 has 15 amino acids. V lost 6 bases, J lost 2 bases, and 8 bases stayed unmatched. TCRdb processed the 5' RACE reads anew with MiXCR; each CDR3 protein has one entry. This table has hundreds of thousands of distinct CDR3 sequences, 12% appearing once. This entry belongs to a study of identical twins. The study's findings and limits: Within cord blood, abundant beta clonotypes carried fewer insertions, but memory repertoires showed no such trend.

These data are also associated with another study on yellow fever vaccine responses in identical twins.

The clonotype comes from a woman aged 18-35 years in good health. The sequenced material came from PBMCs. The rearrangement links TRBV12-3 or TRBV12-4 to TRBJ2-3, with TRBD1 matching over 7 bases. The CDR3 DNA reads as TGTGCCAGCAGCCTCGGGACAGCTTACACAGATACGCAGTATTTT. Translating gives CASSLGTAYTDTQYF.